This T cell receptor beta chain was retrieved from a study of CD8+CD57+ T cells in acquired aplastic anemia. Whole-study context: Mean DNA quantity obtained from sorted CD4+ and CD8+ cells was 2.5 to 4 ug. Study findings and constraints: Patients and controls shared 25 to 30 CD8+ CDR3 sequences, which appeared highly expressed in patients and within their immunodominant clones.

Per germline, CDR1 MNHEY and CDR2 SMNVEV (reference sequence). J lost 5 bases, V lost 5 bases, and 10 bases had no gene match. The length of the CDR3 is 16 residues. In the case of this clonotype: Its target is not known.

The TCR beta profiling, which covered VDJ combination and CDR3 sequence, was carried out using genomic DNA as the template. One entry per CDR3 protein results from TCRdb running MiXCR on the reads. The sample carries some 210,000 distinct CDR3 sequences, 61% recorded once. The chain carries TRBV27 and TRBJ2-1; 9 bases fit TRBD2. The sequencing sample was made of sorted CD4+, CD8+, or CD8+CD57+ T cells (not recorded which) from PBMCs. The origin of this receptor is a human donor in good health. The DNA for the CDR3 is TGTGCCAGCAGTGTGTGGGCGGGGGGGCTGAACAATGAGCAGTTCTTC. Its translation: CASSVWAGGLNNEQFF.